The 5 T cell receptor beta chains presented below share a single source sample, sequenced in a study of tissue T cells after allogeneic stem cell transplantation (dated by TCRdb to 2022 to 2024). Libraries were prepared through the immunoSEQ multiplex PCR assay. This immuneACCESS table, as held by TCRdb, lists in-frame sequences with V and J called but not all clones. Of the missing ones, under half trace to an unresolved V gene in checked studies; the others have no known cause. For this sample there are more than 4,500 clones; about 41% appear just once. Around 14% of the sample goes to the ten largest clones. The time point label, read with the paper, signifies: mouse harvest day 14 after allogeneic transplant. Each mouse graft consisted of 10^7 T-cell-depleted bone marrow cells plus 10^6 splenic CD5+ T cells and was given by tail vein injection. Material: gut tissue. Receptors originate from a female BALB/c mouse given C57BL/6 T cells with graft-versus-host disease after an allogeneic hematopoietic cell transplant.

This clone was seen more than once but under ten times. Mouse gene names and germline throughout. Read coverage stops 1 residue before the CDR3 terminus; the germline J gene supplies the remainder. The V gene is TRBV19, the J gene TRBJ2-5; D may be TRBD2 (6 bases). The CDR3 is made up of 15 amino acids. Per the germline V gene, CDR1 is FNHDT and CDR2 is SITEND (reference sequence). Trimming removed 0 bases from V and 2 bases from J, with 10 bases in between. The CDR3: CASSIDNWVQDTQYF. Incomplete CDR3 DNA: TGTGCCAGCAGTATAGACAACTGGGTCCAAGACACCCAGTAC.

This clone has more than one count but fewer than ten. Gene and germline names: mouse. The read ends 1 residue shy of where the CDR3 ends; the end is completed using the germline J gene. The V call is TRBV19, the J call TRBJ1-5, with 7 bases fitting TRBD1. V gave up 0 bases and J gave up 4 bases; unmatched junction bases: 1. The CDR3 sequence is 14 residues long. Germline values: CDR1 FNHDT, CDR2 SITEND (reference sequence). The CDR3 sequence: CASSIAGQNQAPLF. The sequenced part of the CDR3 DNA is TGTGCCAGCAGTATAGCGGGACAGAACCAGGCTCCGCTT.

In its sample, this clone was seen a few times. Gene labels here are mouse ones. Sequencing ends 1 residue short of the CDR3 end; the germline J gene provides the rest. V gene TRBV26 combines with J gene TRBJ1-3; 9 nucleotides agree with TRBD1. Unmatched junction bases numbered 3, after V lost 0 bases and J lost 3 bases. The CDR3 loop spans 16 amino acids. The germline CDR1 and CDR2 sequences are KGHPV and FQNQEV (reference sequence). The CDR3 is CASSLSGTGNGNTLYF. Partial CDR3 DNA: TGTGCCAGCAGTCTGTCGGGGACAGGGAATGGAAATACGCTCTAT.

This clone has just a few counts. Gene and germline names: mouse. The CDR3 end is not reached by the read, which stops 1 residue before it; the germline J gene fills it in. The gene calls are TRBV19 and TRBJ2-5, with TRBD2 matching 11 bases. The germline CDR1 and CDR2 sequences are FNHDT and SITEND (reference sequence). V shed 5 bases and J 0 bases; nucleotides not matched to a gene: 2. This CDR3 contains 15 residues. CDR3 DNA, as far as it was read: TGTGCCAGCAGAAGACTGGGGGGGAACCAAGACACCCAGTAC. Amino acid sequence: CASRRLGGNQDTQY. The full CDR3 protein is CASRRLGGNQDTQYF.

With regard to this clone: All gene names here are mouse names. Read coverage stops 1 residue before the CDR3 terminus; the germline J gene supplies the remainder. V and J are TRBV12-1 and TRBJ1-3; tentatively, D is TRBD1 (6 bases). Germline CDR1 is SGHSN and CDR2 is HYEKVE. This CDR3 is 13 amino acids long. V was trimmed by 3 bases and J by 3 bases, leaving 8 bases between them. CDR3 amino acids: CASSAGVGNTLYF. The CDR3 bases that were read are TGTGCCAGCTCTGCAGGGGTTGGAAATACGCTCTAT.